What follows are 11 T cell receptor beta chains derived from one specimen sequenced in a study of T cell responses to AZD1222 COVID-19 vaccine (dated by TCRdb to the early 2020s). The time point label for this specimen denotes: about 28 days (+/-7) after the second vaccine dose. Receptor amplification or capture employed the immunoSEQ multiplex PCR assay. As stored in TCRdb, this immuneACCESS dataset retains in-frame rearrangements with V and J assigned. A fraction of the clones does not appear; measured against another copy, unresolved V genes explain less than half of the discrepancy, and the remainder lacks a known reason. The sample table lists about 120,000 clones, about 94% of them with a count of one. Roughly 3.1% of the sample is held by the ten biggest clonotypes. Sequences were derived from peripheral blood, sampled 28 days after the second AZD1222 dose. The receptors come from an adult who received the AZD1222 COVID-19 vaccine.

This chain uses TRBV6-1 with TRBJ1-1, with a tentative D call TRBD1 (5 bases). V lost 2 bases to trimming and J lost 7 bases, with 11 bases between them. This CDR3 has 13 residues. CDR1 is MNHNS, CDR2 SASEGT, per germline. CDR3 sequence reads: CASSERRDGEAFF. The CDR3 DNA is TGTGCCAGCAGTGAACGCAGGGATGGTGAAGCTTTCTTT.

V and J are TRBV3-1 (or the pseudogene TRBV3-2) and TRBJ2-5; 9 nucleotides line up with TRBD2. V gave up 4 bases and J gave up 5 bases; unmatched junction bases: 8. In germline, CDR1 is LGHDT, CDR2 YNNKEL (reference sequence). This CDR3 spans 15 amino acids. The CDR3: CASSRDGTSSETQYF. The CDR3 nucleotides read TGTGCCAGCAGCCGAGACGGGACTAGCTCTGAGACCCAGTACTTC.

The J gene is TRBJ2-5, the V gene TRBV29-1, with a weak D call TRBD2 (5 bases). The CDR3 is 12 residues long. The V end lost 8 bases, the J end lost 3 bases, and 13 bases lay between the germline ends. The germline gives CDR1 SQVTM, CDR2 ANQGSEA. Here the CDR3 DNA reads TGCAGCCTGGGCGGGTTAGAAGAGACCCAGTACTTC. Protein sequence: CSLGGLEETQYF.

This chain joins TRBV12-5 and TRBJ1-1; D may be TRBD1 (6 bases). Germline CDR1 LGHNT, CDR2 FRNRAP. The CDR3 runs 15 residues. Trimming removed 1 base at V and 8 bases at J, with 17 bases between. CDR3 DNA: TGTGCTAGTGGTTTGGGTCCGGGGGCTCCTTCCGAAGCTTTCTTT. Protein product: CASGLGPGAPSEAFF. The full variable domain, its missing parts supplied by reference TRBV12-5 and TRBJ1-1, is DARVTQTPRHKVTEMGQEVTMRCQPILGHNTVFWYRQTMMQGLELLAYFRNRAPLDDSGMPKDRFSAEMPDATLATLKIQPSEPRDSAVYFCASGLGPGAPSEAFFGQGTRLTVV.

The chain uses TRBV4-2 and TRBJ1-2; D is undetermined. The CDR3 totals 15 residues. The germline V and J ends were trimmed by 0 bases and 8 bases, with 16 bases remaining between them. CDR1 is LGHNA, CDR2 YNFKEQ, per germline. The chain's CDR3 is CASSQESGQNRGYTF. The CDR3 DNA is TGTGCCAGCAGCCAAGAGTCGGGCCAAAATCGGGGCTACACCTTC.

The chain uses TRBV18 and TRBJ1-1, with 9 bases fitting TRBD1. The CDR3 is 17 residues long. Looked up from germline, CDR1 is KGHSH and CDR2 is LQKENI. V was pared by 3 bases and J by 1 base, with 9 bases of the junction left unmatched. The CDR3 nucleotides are TGTGCCAGCTCACCGTCTAACAGGGGGCCTGGGAACACTGAAGCTTTCTTT. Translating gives CASSPSNRGPGNTEAFF.

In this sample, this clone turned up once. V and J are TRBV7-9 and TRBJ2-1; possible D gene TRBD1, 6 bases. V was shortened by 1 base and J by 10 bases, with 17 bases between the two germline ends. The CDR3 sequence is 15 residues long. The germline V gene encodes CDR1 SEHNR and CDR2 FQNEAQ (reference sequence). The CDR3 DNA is TGTGCCAGCAGCTTAGGGCAGGGGAAGATTGGCGAGCAGTTCTTC. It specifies CASSLGQGKIGEQFF.

The CDR3 loop reads CASSLRDRGHEQFF. CDR3 coding DNA: TGTGCCAGCAGCTTACGTGACAGGGGCCATGAGCAGTTCTTC. This chain uses TRBV6-5 with TRBJ2-1; 8 bases map to TRBD1. This CDR3 region has 14 residues. Germline V gene data show CDR1 as MNHEY and CDR2 as SVGAGI. The V segment lost 6 bases and the J segment 8 bases; nucleotides outside the gene matches: 9.

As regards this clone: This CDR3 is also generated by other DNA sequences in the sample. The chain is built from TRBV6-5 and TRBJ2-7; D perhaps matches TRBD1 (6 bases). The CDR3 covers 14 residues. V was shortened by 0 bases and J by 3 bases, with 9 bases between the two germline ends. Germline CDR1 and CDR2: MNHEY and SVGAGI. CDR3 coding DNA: TGTGCCAGCAGTTACTCGAGGGGGAGCTACGAGCAGTACTTC. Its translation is CASSYSRGSYEQYF.

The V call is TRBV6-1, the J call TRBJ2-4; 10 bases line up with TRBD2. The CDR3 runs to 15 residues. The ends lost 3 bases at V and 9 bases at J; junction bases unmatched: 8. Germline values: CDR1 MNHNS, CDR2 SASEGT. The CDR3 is CASSDPVAGGSIQYF. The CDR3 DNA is TGTGCCAGCAGTGACCCCGTAGCGGGAGGTTCCATTCAGTACTTC.

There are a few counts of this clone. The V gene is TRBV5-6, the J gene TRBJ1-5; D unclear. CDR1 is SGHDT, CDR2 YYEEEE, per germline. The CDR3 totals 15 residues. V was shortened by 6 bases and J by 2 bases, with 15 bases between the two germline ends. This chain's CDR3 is CASTAHPGGNQPQHF. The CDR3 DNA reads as TGTGCCAGCACCGCCCACCCGGGCGGCAATCAGCCCCAGCATTTT.